These T cell receptor beta chains were read from a single sample in a study of radiotherapy plus CTLA-4 blockade in lung cancer. Assay used: immunoSEQ multiplex PCR; TCRdb lists only in-frame clones, some missing. The table lists more than 75,000 clones, 65% to 85% of them singletons. The specimen was peripheral blood, collected from a patient treated with radiotherapy plus ipilimumab. These TCRs come from a human donor with non-small cell lung cancer who had a partial response to radiotherapy plus ipilimumab. Some clones in this sample may be carry-over from other donors' samples. CDR3s leave out the opening cysteine and the closing phenylalanine or tryptophan. Fields, in order: J gene, V gene, CDR3 protein.

j_call: TRBJ2-2
v_call: TRBV6-5
cdr3_aa: ASSFSGELF

j_call: TRBJ2-5
v_call: TRBV5-1
cdr3_aa: ASSLVQGLETQY

j_call: TRBJ2-3
v_call: TRBV11-2
cdr3_aa: ASSLVGGSPDTQY

j_call: TRBJ1-2
v_call: TRBV4-2
cdr3_aa: ASSLGQYVGYT

j_call: TRBJ1-1
v_call: TRBV9
cdr3_aa: ASSVFPTGVDEAF

j_call: TRBJ1-5
v_call: TRBV4-2
cdr3_aa: ASSQDLSNQPQH

j_call: TRBJ2-1
v_call: TRBV11-2
cdr3_aa: ASSLSPCYNEQF

j_call: TRBJ2-3
v_call: TRBV9
cdr3_aa: ASSVEAGGWVTDTQY

j_call: TRBJ2-1
v_call: TRBV5-1
cdr3_aa: ASSLETRSYNEQF

j_call: TRBJ2-3
v_call: TRBV19
cdr3_aa: ASSIESGLLGDTQY

j_call: TRBJ1-1
v_call: TRBV28
cdr3_aa: ASSYRGRGTEAF

j_call: TRBJ1-2
v_call: TRBV5-4
cdr3_aa: ASSLGQGVLLGGYT

j_call: TRBJ2-2
v_call: TRBV5-1
cdr3_aa: ASSFSGGANTGELF

j_call: TRBJ1-2
v_call: TRBV19
cdr3_aa: ASIPKTGTYGYT

j_call: TRBJ2-3
v_call: TRBV28
cdr3_aa: ASSLNRGDTQY

j_call: TRBJ2-2
v_call: TRBV30
cdr3_aa: AWSAGTGVTGELF

j_call: TRBJ2-5
v_call: TRBV7-8
cdr3_aa: ASSWTGTGSIETQY

j_call: TRBJ2-5
v_call: TRBV7-3
cdr3_aa: ASSRGGSQETQY

j_call: TRBJ2-1
v_call: TRBV5-4
cdr3_aa: ASTSGDEQF

j_call: TRBJ2-1
v_call: TRBV7-8
cdr3_aa: ASSHPTSGGYNEQF

j_call: TRBJ2-1
v_call: TRBV27
cdr3_aa: ASSSTSGGATYNEQF

j_call: TRBJ2-5
v_call: TRBV7-7
cdr3_aa: ASSVGPGQGQETQY

j_call: TRBJ1-2
v_call: TRBV11-2
cdr3_aa: ASYPLTGGRYGYT

j_call: TRBJ2-5
v_call: TRBV11-2
cdr3_aa: ASSLVPGTTIQETQY

j_call: TRBJ2-1
v_call: TRBV19
cdr3_aa: ASSTQAGGYNEQF

j_call: TRBJ1-6
v_call: TRBV11-3
cdr3_aa: ASSQGGQGNSPLH

j_call: TRBJ2-1
v_call: TRBV19
cdr3_aa: ASSIVAGSDEQF

j_call: TRBJ1-4
v_call: TRBV6-4
cdr3_aa: ARLDEKLF

j_call: TRBJ1-5
v_call: TRBV6-1
cdr3_aa: ASSMDRGAQPQH

j_call: TRBJ2-1
v_call: TRBV7-9
cdr3_aa: ASSLGYQGEEQF

j_call: TRBJ2-4
v_call: TRBV6-5
cdr3_aa: ASSDRDSKNIQY

j_call: TRBJ1-4
v_call: TRBV28
cdr3_aa: ASSYVGPNEKLF

j_call: TRBJ1-4
v_call: TRBV5-1
cdr3_aa: ASSLEGQGGELF

j_call: TRBJ1-2
v_call: TRBV6-5
cdr3_aa: ASSYSRTGGGYGYT

j_call: TRBJ1-5
v_call: TRBV19
cdr3_aa: ASSDRGASNQPQH

j_call: TRBJ1-3
v_call: TRBV28
cdr3_aa: ASSFSGAGNTIY

j_call: TRBJ2-3
v_call: TRBV7-9
cdr3_aa: ASSLGTGLWTDTQY

j_call: TRBJ1-2
v_call: TRBV28
cdr3_aa: ASSLWDRLLNYGYT

j_call: TRBJ1-2
v_call: TRBV18
cdr3_aa: ASSPTNGQAGDGYT

j_call: TRBJ2-2
v_call: TRBV28
cdr3_aa: ASAPPRFGNTGELF

j_call: TRBJ1-1
v_call: TRBV11-3
cdr3_aa: ASSFVSTGAGF

j_call: TRBJ2-2
v_call: TRBV7-2
cdr3_aa: ASSSGLAAGELF

j_call: TRBJ1-2
v_call: TRBV19
cdr3_aa: ASSISYIGRVT

j_call: TRBJ1-1
v_call: TRBV6-1
cdr3_aa: ASSATMNTEAF

j_call: TRBJ2-2
v_call: TRBV29-1
cdr3_aa: SVSLNTGELF

j_call: TRBJ2-7
v_call: TRBV19
cdr3_aa: ASTSGSLKDEQY

j_call: TRBJ2-1
v_call: TRBV6-6
cdr3_aa: ASSYSRTGGNEQF

j_call: TRBJ1-6
v_call: TRBV28
cdr3_aa: ASSLSWTGESPLH

j_call: TRBJ2-2
v_call: TRBV5-1
cdr3_aa: ASRPGGRLHQNTGELF

j_call: TRBJ2-1
v_call: TRBV5-1
cdr3_aa: ASSLEARGDEQF

j_call: TRBJ1-2
v_call: TRBV19
cdr3_aa: ASSINHRENYGYT

j_call: TRBJ2-2
v_call: TRBV12-5
cdr3_aa: ASGDRTGELF

j_call: TRBJ2-7
v_call: TRBV7-3
cdr3_aa: ASSLTGQGPYEQY

j_call: TRBJ2-1
v_call: TRBV5-4
cdr3_aa: ASSFKDRLYNEQF

j_call: TRBJ2-7
v_call: TRBV4-3
cdr3_aa: ASSQDRTGPYEQY